Presented here are 6 T cell receptor beta chains from one specimen sequenced in a study of Graves' ophthalmopathy and Graves' hyperthyroidism. TCR beta CDR3 regions were amplified from RNA transcripts. HTBI-primed RT-PCR formed the first round, and a multiplex PCR formed the second. TCRdb re-derived calls from the multiplex PCR reads in MiXCR, one entry per CDR3 protein. The profile shows over a million distinct CDR3 sequences, about 36% of them singletons. Material for sequencing was peripheral blood or thyroid tissue (not recorded which). All receptors come from an adult man with Graves' hyperthyroidism.

The chain joins TRBV7-8 to TRBJ2-2; the D is unclear. The ends were cut back, 6 bases at V and 7 bases at J, with 21 bases in the middle. From germline, CDR1 is SGHVS and CDR2 FQNEAQ. The CDR3 totals 16 residues. CDR3 amino acids: CASSLRDRISGGELFF. In DNA, the CDR3 is TGTGCCAGCAGTTTACGTGACCGCATCTCCGGCGGGGAGCTGTTTTTT.

Many counts were recorded for this clonotype. This chain connects TRBV7-9 to TRBJ1-6; 7 nucleotides match TRBD1. V was clipped by 1 base and J by 10 bases; unmatched bases: 4. The CDR3 runs 14 residues. From germline, CDR1 is SEHNR and CDR2 FQNEAQ (reference sequence). CDR3 bases: TGTGCCAGCAGCTTAGAGGGACAGAGATCACCCCTCCACTTT. Translation gives CASSLEGQRSPLHF.

J is TRBJ2-5 and V is TRBV5-6; TRBD2 agrees at 9 bases. The ends lost 3 bases at V and 9 bases at J; junction bases unmatched: 12. Germline CDR1 SGHDT, CDR2 YYEEEE. The CDR3 totals 15 residues. The CDR3 DNA reads TGTGCCAGCAGCTGGGGCGGGAGGGCAGCGGAGTCCCAGTACTTC. Amino acids: CASSWGGRAAESQYF.

This clonotype was seen repeatedly, ten times or more. This sequence joins TRBV12-3 or TRBV12-4 and TRBJ1-6; no clear D gene. Deletions cut 3 bases from V and 6 bases from J, with 9 bases between. This CDR3 has 14 amino acids. Here the CDR3 reads CASSLGHGNSPLHF. CDR3 in DNA: TGTGCCAGCAGTTTGGGTCACGGTAATTCACCCCTCCACTTT.

This clonotype was recorded at least ten times. This rearrangement joins TRBV7-6 to TRBJ1-1, with D maybe TRBD1 (5 bases). Germline V gene data show CDR1 as SGHVS and CDR2 as FNYEAQ. Trimming removed 5 bases at V and 7 bases at J, with 17 bases between. The CDR3 sequence is 14 residues long. The CDR3 loop is CASSPSPGQGEAFF. DNA for the CDR3: TGTGCCAGCAGCCCCTCCCCCGGGCAGGGTGAAGCTTTCTTT.

This clonotype was seen at least ten times. V gene TRBV15 combines with J gene TRBJ1-2; a possible D gene is TRBD1 (5 bases). This CDR3 is 13 amino acids long. Trimming cost V 0 bases and J 8 bases, with 10 bases left between them. Germline CDR1 reads LNHNV; CDR2 reads YYDKDF (reference sequence). The CDR3 region is CATSRDQGTGYTF. CDR3 sequence (DNA): TGTGCCACCAGCAGAGATCAGGGTACGGGCTACACCTTC.